This T cell receptor (beta chain) was sequenced during a study of cytomegalovirus exposure and HLA in healthy donors. The CDR3 loop spans 15 amino acids. Primers for the PCR totalled 60 Vbeta and 13 Jbeta. The repertoire was sequenced with immunoSEQ multiplex PCR; TCRdb's copy has only in-frame clones and lacks some. The repertoire holds around 190,000 clones, roughly a tenth seen once, with roughly 1.3% in the top ten. The chain employs TRBV21-1 and TRBJ2-7; the D call in the table, TRBD1, was not verified against the DNA. TRBV21-1 is classified as a pseudogene. The source is a woman under 40 in good health and CMV-seropositive. Sequencing was carried out using PBMCs. The CDR3 reads CASSRVYRVLREQYF. The CDR3 region has the DNA TGTGCCAGCAGCAGAGTGTACAGGGTCTTACGGGAGCAGTACTTC.